This note documents a single TCR beta chain sequence. One base separates it from a far larger clone, so it is likely a read error. This sample was taken from a study of prognosis after radiotherapy for stage I lung cancer. Study-level background: Enrollment of stage I non-small cell lung cancer patients ran from 2018 to early 2019.

Peripheral blood was collected in volumes of approximately 6.6 milliliters at each of two time points. Starting from genomic DNA, TCR beta CDR3 was amplified through two-round multiplex PCR. Amplification in first-round PCR relied on primers specific to each TRBV and TRBJ gene. Amplification in the second PCR round was performed with universal primers. TCRdb called the multiplex PCR reads again in MiXCR, with one record for every CDR3 protein. The table has under 20,000 distinct CDR3 sequences, about 44% seen once. CDR3 length: 14 amino acids. The germline CDR1 and CDR2 sequences are SGHTA and FQGNSA. Trimming left V 2 bases short and J 7 bases short, with 15 bases between.

This sequence was found in a donor aged 50 or older with non-small cell lung cancer. The chain combines TRBV7-2 with TRBJ2-7; weak D call: TRBD1 (6 bases). Sequences were derived from PBMCs, sampled before or after stereotactic body radiation therapy (not recorded which). CDR3 coding DNA: TGTGCCAGCAGCTTAAACACAGGGATCTATGAGCAGTACTTC. It encodes CASSLNTGIYEQYF.